A single sample is the source of the 11 T cell receptor beta chains below, sequenced in a study of OX40 agonist ivuxolimab in advanced cancers. Generated by immunoSEQ multiplex PCR, the TCRdb table keeps only in-frame clones and is missing some. The repertoire holds about 73,000 clones, with around 90% as singletons. The sample was CD4+ or CD8+ T cells sorted from blood, taken in a trial of the OX40 agonist ivuxolimab. The receptor source for this set is an adult with an advanced solid tumor such as melanoma, head and neck, liver or kidney cancer.

V usage is TRBV28 and J usage is TRBJ2-3, with 14 bases lining up with TRBD2. This CDR3 comprises 17 residues. CDR1 is MDHEN, CDR2 SYDVKM, per germline. V shed 6 bases and J 2 bases; nucleotides not matched to a gene: 7. The CDR3 bases are TGTGCCAGCAGGGGACTAGCGGGAGCGATCTTCACAGATACGCAGTATTTT. It encodes CASRGLAGAIFTDTQYF. The complete variable domain, with remaining parts taken from reference TRBV28 and TRBJ2-3, reads DVKVTQSSRYLVKRTGEKVFLECVQDMDHENMFWYRQDPGLGLRLIYFSYDVKMKEKGDIPEGYSVSREKKERFSLILESASTNQTSMYLCASRGLAGAIFTDTQYFGPGTRLTVL.

The CDR3 region has the DNA TGTGCCAGTAACGAGGGCGGAACCTCAGATACGCAGTATTTT. This sequence encodes CASNEGGTSDTQYF. The chain employs TRBV19 and TRBJ2-3; D is possibly TRBD2 (5 bases). The V gene's germline CDR1 is LNHDA and CDR2 SQIVND (reference sequence). V lost 7 bases to trimming and J lost 4 bases, with 15 bases between them. The CDR3 sequence is 14 residues long.

The rearrangement uses TRBV7-3 and TRBJ2-3, with 7 bases matching TRBD2. V dropped 1 base and J dropped 5; count of bases not matched to a gene: 6. CDR1 SGHTA and CDR2 FQGTGA come from the germline V gene. This CDR3 comprises 15 residues. The CDR3 here is CASSLNAGARDTQYF. The CDR3 bases are TGTGCCAGCAGCTTAAACGCGGGAGCGAGAGATACGCAGTATTTT.

J is TRBJ1-2 and V is TRBV28; D perhaps matches TRBD1 (6 bases). CDR3 length: 15 residues. Per germline, CDR1 MDHEN and CDR2 SYDVKM. Trimming left V 2 bases short and J 0 bases short, with 10 bases between. CDR3: CASSLVGAANYGYTF. The CDR3 bases are TGTGCCAGCAGTTTAGTGGGGGCAGCTAACTATGGCTACACCTTC.

This chain connects TRBV19 to TRBJ2-4, with D uncertain. Germline loops: CDR1 LNHDA, CDR2 SQIVND (reference sequence). V gave up 3 bases and J gave up 4 bases, with 16 bases separating them. This CDR3 has 16 amino acids. CDR3 region: CASSIPYLNLKNIQYF. Written as DNA, the CDR3 is TGTGCCAGTAGTATTCCCTACTTGAATCTAAAAAACATTCAGTACTTC.

In DNA form, the CDR3 reads TGCGCCAGGAATCGACAGGGACTGAACACCGGGGAGCTGTTTTTT. It codes for CARNRQGLNTGELFF. The chain links TRBV5-1 to TRBJ2-2; D is perhaps TRBD1 (7 bases). The CDR3 contains 15 residues. CDR1 SGHRS and CDR2 YFSETQ come from the germline V gene. With 8 bases removed from V and 1 base from J, the gap between germline ends came to 15 bases.

This clone came up once. This chain joins TRBV7-3 and TRBJ2-3, with TRBD2 identical over 10 bases. This CDR3 has 17 amino acids. J was trimmed by 1 base and V by 5 bases; bases with no gene match: 9. Germline V gene data show CDR1 as SGHTA and CDR2 as FQGTGA. CDR3 region: CASSPSGGTSGTDTQYF. CDR3 nucleotide sequence: TGTGCCAGCAGCCCCTCGGGAGGGACTAGCGGCACAGATACGCAGTATTTT.

This clone was detected only a few times. The chain employs TRBV11-2 and TRBJ2-2; possible D gene TRBD2, 5 bases. The CDR3 has 13 amino acids. V lost 5 bases, J lost 8 bases, and 12 bases lay in between. The germline gives CDR1 SGHAT, CDR2 FQNNGV. The CDR3 protein is CASSADLAGELFF. DNA for the CDR3: TGTGCCAGCAGCGCGGACTTAGCAGGGGAGCTGTTTTTT. The full variable domain, with the rest looked up from reference TRBV11-2 and TRBJ2-2, is EAGVAQSPRYKIIEKRQSVAFWCNPISGHATLYWYQQILGQGPKLLIQFQNNGVVDDSQLPKDRFSAERLKGVDSTLKIQPAKLEDSAVYLCASSADLAGELFFGEGSRLTVL.

This chain links TRBV7-8 with TRBJ2-7, with D possibly being TRBD1 or TRBD2 (6 bases each). The CDR3 spans 15 residues. V was pared by 1 base and J by 2 bases, with 12 bases between. Per germline, CDR1 SGHVS and CDR2 FQNEAQ. Here the CDR3 DNA reads TGTGCCAGCAGCTTAGACGGGGGCCCAACCTACGAGCAGTACTTC. Translation: CASSLDGGPTYEQYF.

The chain carries TRBV7-8 and TRBJ1-3; 10 bases match TRBD1. The V gene's germline CDR1 is SGHVS and CDR2 FQNEAQ. After removal of 3 bases from V and 7 bases from J, the junction contained 6 bases not matched to a gene. This CDR3 has 15 amino acids. The DNA for the CDR3 is TGTGCCAGCAGCTTGGGACAGGGGAAAGCGAACACCATATATTTT. Encoded protein: CASSLGQGKANTIYF.

The chain links TRBV11-2 to TRBJ2-6; the D gene is possibly TRBD1 (6 bases). V lost 5 bases and J 0 bases, leaving 17 bases between the germline ends. This CDR3 is built from 18 residues. Germline values: CDR1 SGHAT, CDR2 FQNNGV. The CDR3 nucleotides are TGTGCCAGCAGCCCCCGACAGGTCATCTCCTCTGGGGCCAACGTCCTGACTTTC. This gives the protein CASSPRQVISSGANVLTF. Full variable domain (remainder filled in from reference TRBV11-2 and TRBJ2-6): EAGVAQSPRYKIIEKRQSVAFWCNPISGHATLYWYQQILGQGPKLLIQFQNNGVVDDSQLPKDRFSAERLKGVDSTLKIQPAKLEDSAVYLCASSPRQVISSGANVLTFGAGSRLTVL.